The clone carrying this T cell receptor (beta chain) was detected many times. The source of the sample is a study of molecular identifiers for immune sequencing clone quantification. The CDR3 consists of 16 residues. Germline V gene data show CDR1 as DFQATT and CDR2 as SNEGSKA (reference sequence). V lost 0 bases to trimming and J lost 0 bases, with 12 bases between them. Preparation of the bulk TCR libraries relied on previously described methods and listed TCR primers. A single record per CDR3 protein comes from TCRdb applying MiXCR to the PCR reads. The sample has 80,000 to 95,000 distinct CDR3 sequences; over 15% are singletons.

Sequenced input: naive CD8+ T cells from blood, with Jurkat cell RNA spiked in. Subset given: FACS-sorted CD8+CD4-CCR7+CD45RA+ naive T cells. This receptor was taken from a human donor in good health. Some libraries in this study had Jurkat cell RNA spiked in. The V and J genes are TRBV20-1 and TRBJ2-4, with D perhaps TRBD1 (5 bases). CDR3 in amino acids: CSARDLTELAKNIQYF. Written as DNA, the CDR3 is TGCAGTGCTAGAGATCTGACAGAACTAGCCAAAAACATTCAGTACTTC.